Following are 18 T cell receptor beta chains from one sample sequenced in a study of blood T cell repertoires in COVID-19. Profiling relied on immunoSEQ multiplex PCR, and the TCRdb table lists in-frame clones only, not all of them. Among about 180,000 clones listed, 79% were seen once. The sequenced sample consisted of peripheral blood. The receptors come from a woman aged 55-69 years with COVID-19, enrolled during active disease.

The table lists this clone with a few counts. The chain joins TRBV7-8 to TRBJ2-2; 7 nucleotides align to TRBD1. Germline CDR1 reads SGHVS; CDR2 reads FQNEAQ. There are 14 residues in the CDR3. The J segment lost 3 bases and the V segment lost 5 bases, leaving 3 bases of the junction unmatched. CDR3 amino acids: CASSTGTDTGELFF. In DNA, the CDR3 is TGTGCCAGCAGCACCGGGACAGACACCGGGGAGCTGTTTTTT.

J is TRBJ1-2 and V is TRBV3-1 (or the pseudogene TRBV3-2), with 7 bases lining up with TRBD1. From germline, CDR1 is LGHDT and CDR2 YNNKEL (reference sequence). J gave up 3 bases and V 3 bases, and 7 bases lay outside the gene matches. The CDR3 is 15 amino acids. DNA of the CDR3: TGTGCCAGCAGCCATCCCAGGGGGTCCCACTATGGCTACACCTTC. Translation: CASSHPRGSHYGYTF.

The chain uses TRBV6-1 and TRBJ2-7; D possibly corresponds to TRBD1 (6 bases). Germline values: CDR1 MNHNS, CDR2 SASEGT. This CDR3 spans 14 amino acids. V gave up 2 bases and J gave up 2 bases, with 10 bases separating them. CDR3 region: CASSETTGPYEQYV. CDR3 sequence (DNA): TGTGCCAGCAGTGAAACGACAGGCCCCTACGAGCAGTACGTC.

This clone was detected many times. The chain links TRBV9 to TRBJ1-1, with D hard to call. Trimming left V 2 bases short and J 4 bases short, with 18 bases between. Per the germline V gene, CDR1 is SGDLS and CDR2 is YYNGEE. This CDR3 is built from 16 residues. This CDR3 is CASSVGPLPGSTEAFF. The CDR3 DNA reads as TGTGCCAGCAGCGTTGGTCCTCTCCCGGGTTCCACTGAAGCTTTCTTT.

In its sample, this clone was seen once. The chain combines TRBV2 with TRBJ2-3; 7 bases are a match to TRBD1. The trim removed 4 bases at V and 6 bases at J, leaving 10 bases unmatched. Looked up from germline, CDR1 is SNHLY and CDR2 is FYNNEI. The CDR3 consists of 15 residues. Here the CDR3 DNA reads TGTGCCAGCAGTGCAGGGGGTCATGAGGCGGATACGCAGTATTTT. It yields the protein CASSAGGHEADTQYF.

The rearrangement uses TRBV6-5 and TRBJ1-1; no clear D gene. CDR1 MNHEY and CDR2 SVGAGI come from the germline V gene. Between the trimmed V and J ends, which lost 6 bases and 7 bases, there was a span of 15 bases. The CDR3 has 13 residues. The CDR3, as DNA: TGTGCCAGCAGACTGTGGACTTCCAGTGAAGCTTTCTTT. Translated: CASRLWTSSEAFF.

V and J are TRBV28 and TRBJ2-7; a weak D match, TRBD1 (5 bases). CDR1 and CDR2 from the germline V gene are MDHEN and SYDVKM. The V end was cut by 6 bases, the J end by 5 bases, with 11 bases between. This CDR3 is built from 12 residues. CDR3 coding DNA: TGTGCCAGCAGCTCGGACACCCACGAGCAGTACGTC. Its translation: CASSSDTHEQYV.

The chain has TRBV19 and TRBJ1-5; weak D call: TRBD1 (5 bases). V was pared by 5 bases and J by 5 bases, with 13 bases between. The V gene's germline CDR1 is LNHDA and CDR2 SQIVND (reference sequence). The CDR3 consists of 14 residues. DNA of the CDR3: TGTGCCAGTAGTTCATCAGGGTCATATCAGCCCCAGCATTTT. This encodes CASSSSGSYQPQHF.

This clone has only one observation. The J gene is TRBJ2-1, the V gene TRBV3-1 (or the pseudogene TRBV3-2), with TRBD2 matching over 11 bases. The germline CDR1 and CDR2 sequences are LGHDT and YNNKEL (reference sequence). V shed 5 bases, J shed 7 bases, and the junction held 7 bases outside the gene matches. The CDR3 contains 15 residues. The chain's CDR3 is CASSASSGGLNEQFF. The DNA for the CDR3 is TGTGCCAGCAGCGCATCTAGCGGGGGGTTGAATGAGCAGTTCTTC.

V gene TRBV18 combines with J gene TRBJ1-3; 7 bases are shared with TRBD1. Germline trimming cut 3 bases from V and 2 bases from J; bases unmatched to any gene: 13. Germline V CDR1 and CDR2: KGHSH, LQKENI. The CDR3 is 18 amino acids. DNA for the CDR3: TGTGCCAGCTCACCGCGAGACAGGGCCCTCTCGGCTGGAAACACCATATATTTT. Translation gives CASSPRDRALSAGNTIYF.

The chain joins TRBV28 to TRBJ1-2, with TRBD1 identical over 7 bases. Germline V gene sequence: CDR1 MDHEN, CDR2 SYDVKM. The CDR3 contains 13 residues. Trimming took 5 bases from V and 2 from J; bases not matched to a gene: 2. As DNA, the CDR3 is TGTGCCAGCAGTGAGGGACAGAACTATGGCTACACCTTC. Its translation is CASSEGQNYGYTF.

Notes on this clone: Other DNA sequences in this sample translate to the same CDR3. This chain uses TRBV11-3 with TRBJ2-2; D is uncertain. The CDR3 spans 12 residues. Germline CDR1 reads SGHNT; CDR2 reads YENEEA. Trimming took 5 bases from V and 2 from J, leaving 3 bases between them. The chain's CDR3 is CASSLNTGELFF. As DNA, the CDR3 is TGTGCCAGCAGCCTAAACACCGGGGAGCTGTTTTTT.

The rearrangement links TRBV7-6 to TRBJ1-6; 8 bases align to TRBD1. The CDR3 covers 15 residues. Germline V lookup: CDR1 SGHVS, CDR2 FNYEAQ. The V segment lost 1 base and the J segment 4 bases; nucleotides outside the gene matches: 0. CDR3 residues: CASSLGQGYNSPLHF. The CDR3 region has the DNA TGTGCCAGCAGCTTAGGACAGGGGTATAATTCACCCCTCCACTTT.

This chain connects TRBV5-4 to TRBJ2-6; D may be TRBD1 (6 bases). V was clipped by 7 bases and J by 0 bases, with 11 bases between them. The CDR3 sequence is 15 residues long. The germline V gene has CDR1 SGHNT and CDR2 YYREEE (reference sequence). This CDR3 is CASWDTNSGANVLTF. Here the CDR3 DNA reads TGTGCCAGCTGGGACACCAACTCTGGGGCCAACGTCCTGACTTTC.

The rearrangement joins TRBV18 to TRBJ1-2, with 7 nucleotides matching TRBD1. Per germline, CDR1 KGHSH and CDR2 LQKENI. The CDR3 sequence is 16 residues long. V lost 3 bases to trimming and J lost 6 bases; unmatched junction nucleotides: 13. CDR3 bases: TGTGCCAGCTCACCTACACCACGACAGGGTGTTGATGGCTACACCTTC. This sequence encodes CASSPTPRQGVDGYTF.

The J gene is TRBJ1-2, the V gene TRBV7-9; D unresolved. CDR3 size: 15 residues. Germline V gene lookup returns CDR1 SEHNR and CDR2 FQNEAQ (reference sequence). The V end was cut by 2 bases, the J end by 6 bases, with 16 bases between. In DNA form, the CDR3 reads TGTGCCAGCAGCTTAACTAATTCTGGAGATGATGGCTACACCTTC. Translation gives CASSLTNSGDDGYTF.

This rearrangement joins TRBV28 to TRBJ1-5, with unresolved D. Germline CDR1 MDHEN, CDR2 SYDVKM. Trimming left V 7 bases short and J 4 bases short, with 8 bases between. This CDR3 comprises 12 residues. CDR3 DNA: TGTGCCAGCATGGCATTAAATCAGCCCCAGCATTTT. As protein: CASMALNQPQHF.

The chain combines TRBV6-6 with TRBJ2-7, with TRBD2 identical over 16 bases. The trim removed 5 bases at V and 6 bases at J, leaving 7 bases unmatched. Germline CDR1 reads MNHNY; CDR2 reads SVGAGI (reference sequence). The CDR3 is 16 residues long. CDR3 bases: TGTGCCAGCAGTACCGGGACTAGCGGGAGGGCCAGCGAGCAGTACTTC. It yields the protein CASSTGTSGRASEQYF.